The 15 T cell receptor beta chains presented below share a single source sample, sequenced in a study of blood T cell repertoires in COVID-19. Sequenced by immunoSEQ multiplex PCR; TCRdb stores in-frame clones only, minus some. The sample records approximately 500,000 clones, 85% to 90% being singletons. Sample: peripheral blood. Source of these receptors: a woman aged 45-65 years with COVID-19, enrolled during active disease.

CDR3 in amino acids: CASSMVASTDTQYF. The DNA of the CDR3 is TGTGCCAGTAGTATGGTAGCTAGCACAGATACGCAGTATTTT. This sequence joins TRBV19 and TRBJ2-3; no definite D call. V dropped 3 bases and J dropped 0 bases, with 7 bases sitting between them. The germline V gene has CDR1 LNHDA and CDR2 SQIVND (reference sequence). The CDR3 contains 14 residues. Full variable domain (remainder filled in from reference TRBV19 and TRBJ2-3): DGGITQSPKYLFRKEGQNVTLSCEQNLNHDAMYWYRQDPGQGLRLIYYSQIVNDFQKGDIAEGYSVSREKKESFPLTVTSAQKNPTAFYLCASSMVASTDTQYFGPGTRLTVL.

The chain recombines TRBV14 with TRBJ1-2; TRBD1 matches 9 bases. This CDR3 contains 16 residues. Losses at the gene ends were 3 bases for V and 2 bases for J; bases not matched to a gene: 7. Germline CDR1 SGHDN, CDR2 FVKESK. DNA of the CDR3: TGTGCCAGCAGCCAGACCGGACAGGGGTGGAACTATGGCTACACCTTC. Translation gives CASSQTGQGWNYGYTF.

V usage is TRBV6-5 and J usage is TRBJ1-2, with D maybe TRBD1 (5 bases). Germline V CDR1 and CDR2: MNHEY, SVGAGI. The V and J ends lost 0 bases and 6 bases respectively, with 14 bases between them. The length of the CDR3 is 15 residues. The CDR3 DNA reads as TGTGCCAGCAGTTACTCGATAGGGGATACCGATGGCTACACCTTC. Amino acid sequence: CASSYSIGDTDGYTF.

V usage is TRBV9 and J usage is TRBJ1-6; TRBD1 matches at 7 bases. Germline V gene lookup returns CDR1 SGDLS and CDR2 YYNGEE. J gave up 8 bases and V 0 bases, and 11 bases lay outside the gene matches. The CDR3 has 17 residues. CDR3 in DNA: TGTGCCAGCAGCGTAGGGCTCACAGGGGAAGCCTATTCACCCCTCCACTTT. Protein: CASSVGLTGEAYSPLHF. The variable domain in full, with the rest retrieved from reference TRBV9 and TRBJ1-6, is DSGVTQTPKHLITATGQRVTLRCSPRSGDLSVYWYQQSLDQGLQFLIQYYNGEERAKGNILERFSAQQFPDLHSELNLSSLELGDSALYFCASSVGLTGEAYSPLHFGNGTRLTVT.

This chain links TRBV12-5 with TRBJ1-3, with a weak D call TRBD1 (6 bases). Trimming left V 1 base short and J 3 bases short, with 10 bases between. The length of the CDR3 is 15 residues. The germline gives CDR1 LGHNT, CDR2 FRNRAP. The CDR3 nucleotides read TGTGCTAGTGGTTTGGAGGACAGCTTTGGAAACACCATATATTTT. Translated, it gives CASGLEDSFGNTIYF.

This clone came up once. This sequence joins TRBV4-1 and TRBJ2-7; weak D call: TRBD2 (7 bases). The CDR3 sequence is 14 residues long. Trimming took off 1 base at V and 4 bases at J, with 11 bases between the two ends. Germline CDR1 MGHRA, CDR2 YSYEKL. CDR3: CASSQGGGPYEQYF. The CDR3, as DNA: TGCGCCAGCAGCCAAGGGGGGGGCCCTTACGAGCAGTACTTC.

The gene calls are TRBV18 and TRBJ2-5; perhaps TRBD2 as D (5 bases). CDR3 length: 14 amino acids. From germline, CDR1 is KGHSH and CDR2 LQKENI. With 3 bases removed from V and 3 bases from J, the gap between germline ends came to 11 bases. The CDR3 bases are TGTGCCAGCTCACCCAAGGACGGGAAAGAGACCCAGTACTTC. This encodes CASSPKDGKETQYF.

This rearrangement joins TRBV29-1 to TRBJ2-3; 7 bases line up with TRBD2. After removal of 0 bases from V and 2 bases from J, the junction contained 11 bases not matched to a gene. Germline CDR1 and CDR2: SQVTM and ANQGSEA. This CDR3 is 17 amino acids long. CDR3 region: CSVEDLRQGGFTDTQYF. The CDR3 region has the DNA TGCAGCGTTGAAGATCTGAGGCAGGGAGGGTTCACAGATACGCAGTATTTT.

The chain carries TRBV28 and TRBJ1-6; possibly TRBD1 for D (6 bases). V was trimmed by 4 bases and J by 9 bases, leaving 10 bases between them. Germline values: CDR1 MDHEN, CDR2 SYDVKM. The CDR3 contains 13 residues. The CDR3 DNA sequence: TGTGCCAGCAGTTCACAGGGAAGTTCACCCCTCCACTTT. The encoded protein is CASSSQGSSPLHF.

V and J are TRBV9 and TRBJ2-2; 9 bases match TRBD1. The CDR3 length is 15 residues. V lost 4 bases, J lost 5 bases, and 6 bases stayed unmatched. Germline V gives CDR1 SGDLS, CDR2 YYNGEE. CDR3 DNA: TGTGCCAGCAGCTCCGGGACAGGGACTACCGGGGAGCTGTTTTTT. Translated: CASSSGTGTTGELFF.

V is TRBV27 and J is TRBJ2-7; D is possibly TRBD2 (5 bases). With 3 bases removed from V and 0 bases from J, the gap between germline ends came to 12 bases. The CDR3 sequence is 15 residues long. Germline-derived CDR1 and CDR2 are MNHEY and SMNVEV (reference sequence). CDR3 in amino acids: CASSFDYPGSYEQYF. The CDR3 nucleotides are TGTGCCAGCAGTTTCGACTACCCGGGCTCCTACGAGCAGTACTTC.

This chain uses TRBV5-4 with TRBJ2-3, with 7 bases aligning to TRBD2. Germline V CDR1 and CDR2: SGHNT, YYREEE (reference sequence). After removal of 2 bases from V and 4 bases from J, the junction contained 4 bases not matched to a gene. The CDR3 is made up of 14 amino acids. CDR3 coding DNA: TGTGCCAGCAGCTTCGGACTAGTATCAGATACGCAGTATTTT. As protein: CASSFGLVSDTQYF.

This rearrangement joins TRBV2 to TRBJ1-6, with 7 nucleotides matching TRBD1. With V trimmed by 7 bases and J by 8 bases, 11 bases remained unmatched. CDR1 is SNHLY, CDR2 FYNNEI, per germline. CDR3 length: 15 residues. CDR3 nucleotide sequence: TGTGCCAGCAACTACGGACAGGTGACCTATTCACCCCTCCACTTT. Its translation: CASNYGQVTYSPLHF.

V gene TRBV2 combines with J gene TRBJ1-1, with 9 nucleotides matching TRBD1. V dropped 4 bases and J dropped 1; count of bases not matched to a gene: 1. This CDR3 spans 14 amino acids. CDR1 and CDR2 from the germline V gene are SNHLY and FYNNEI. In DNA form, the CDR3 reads TGTGCCAGCAGTGCGACAGGGGGGAACACTGAAGCTTTCTTT. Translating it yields CASSATGGNTEAFF.

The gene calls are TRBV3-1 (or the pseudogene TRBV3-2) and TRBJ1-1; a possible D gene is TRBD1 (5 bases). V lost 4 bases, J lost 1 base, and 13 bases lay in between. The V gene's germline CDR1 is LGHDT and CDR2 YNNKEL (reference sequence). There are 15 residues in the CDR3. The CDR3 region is CASSLTVNPNTEAFF. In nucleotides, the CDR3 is TGTGCCAGCAGCCTGACAGTGAACCCGAACACTGAAGCTTTCTTT.